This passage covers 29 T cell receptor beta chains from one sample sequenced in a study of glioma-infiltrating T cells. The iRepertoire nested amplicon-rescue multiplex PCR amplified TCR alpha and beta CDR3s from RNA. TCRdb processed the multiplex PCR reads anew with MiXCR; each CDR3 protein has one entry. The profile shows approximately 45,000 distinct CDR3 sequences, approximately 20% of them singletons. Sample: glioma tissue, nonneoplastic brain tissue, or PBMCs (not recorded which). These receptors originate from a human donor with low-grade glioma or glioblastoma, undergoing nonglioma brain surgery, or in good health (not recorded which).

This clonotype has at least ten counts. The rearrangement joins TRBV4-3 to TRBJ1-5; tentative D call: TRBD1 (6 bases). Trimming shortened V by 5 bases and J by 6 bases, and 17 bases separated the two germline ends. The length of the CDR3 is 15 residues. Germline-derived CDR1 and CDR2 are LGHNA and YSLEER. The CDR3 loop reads CASSEGVSGGQPQHF. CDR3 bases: TGCGCCAGCAGCGAGGGGGTGTCAGGAGGTCAGCCCCAGCATTTT.

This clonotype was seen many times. The CDR3 is CASGRRGSDYGYTF. DNA for the CDR3: TGTGCCAGCGGCCGCAGGGGGTCCGACTATGGCTACACCTTC. This chain connects TRBV2 to TRBJ1-2, with 7 positions matching TRBD1. The CDR3 loop spans 14 amino acids. Germline V gives CDR1 SNHLY, CDR2 FYNNEI. The J segment lost 3 bases and the V segment lost 8 bases, leaving 9 bases of the junction unmatched.

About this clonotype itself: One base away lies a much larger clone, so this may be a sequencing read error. The CDR3 DNA sequence: TGTGCCAGCAGCTTAGAGACCCCGCGGGGGGTGGAAAAACTGTTTTTT. It codes for CASSLETPRGVEKLFF. The rearrangement uses TRBV28 and TRBJ1-4; possibly TRBD1 for D (5 bases). The V end lost 6 bases, the J end lost 8 bases, and 22 bases lay between the germline ends. CDR3 length: 16 residues. CDR1 is MDHEN and CDR2 is SYDVKM in the germline V gene. The entire variable domain, with the rest obtained from reference TRBV28 and TRBJ1-4, is as follows: DVKVTQSSRYLVKRTGEKVFLECVQDMDHENMFWYRQDPGLGLRLIYFSYDVKMKEKGDIPEGYSVSREKKERFSLILESASTNQTSMYLCASSLETPRGVEKLFFGSGTQLSVL.

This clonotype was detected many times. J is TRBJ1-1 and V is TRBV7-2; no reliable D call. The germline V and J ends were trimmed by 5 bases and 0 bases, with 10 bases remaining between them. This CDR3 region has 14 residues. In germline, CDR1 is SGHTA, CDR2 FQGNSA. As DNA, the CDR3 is TGTGCCAGCAGCCCCGGACTGATGAACACTGAAGCTTTCTTT. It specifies CASSPGLMNTEAFF. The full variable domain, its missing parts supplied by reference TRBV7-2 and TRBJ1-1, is GAGVSQSPSNKVTEKGKDVELRCDPISGHTALYWYRQSLGQGLEFLIYFQGNSAPDKSGLPSDRFSAERTGGSVSTLTIQRTQQEDSAVYLCASSPGLMNTEAFFGQGTRLTVV.

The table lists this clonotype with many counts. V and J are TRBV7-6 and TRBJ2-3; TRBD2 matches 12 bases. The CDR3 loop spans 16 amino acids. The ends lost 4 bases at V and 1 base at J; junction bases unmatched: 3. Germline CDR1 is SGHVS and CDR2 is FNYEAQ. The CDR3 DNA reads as TGTGCCAGCAGCTCCAGGACTAGCGGGGGCACAGATACGCAGTATTTT. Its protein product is CASSSRTSGGTDTQYF.

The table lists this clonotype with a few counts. The CDR3 reads CASSIDWVDLSYNEQFF. The CDR3 region has the DNA TGTGCCAGTAGTATAGATTGGGTGGATCTCTCCTACAATGAGCAGTTCTTC. This chain connects TRBV19 to TRBJ2-1; D ambiguous. This CDR3 spans 17 amino acids. V was cut by 0 bases and J by 0 bases, with 12 bases left in between. CDR1 is LNHDA and CDR2 is SQIVND in the germline V gene (reference sequence).

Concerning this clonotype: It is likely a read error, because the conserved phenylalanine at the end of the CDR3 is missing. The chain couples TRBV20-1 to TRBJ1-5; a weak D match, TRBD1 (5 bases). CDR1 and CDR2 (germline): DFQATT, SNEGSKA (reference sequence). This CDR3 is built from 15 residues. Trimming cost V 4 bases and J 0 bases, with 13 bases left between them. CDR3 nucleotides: TGCAGTGCTACATCGACGGGGCCTAGCAATCAGCCCCAGCATCTT. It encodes CSATSTGPSNQPQHL.

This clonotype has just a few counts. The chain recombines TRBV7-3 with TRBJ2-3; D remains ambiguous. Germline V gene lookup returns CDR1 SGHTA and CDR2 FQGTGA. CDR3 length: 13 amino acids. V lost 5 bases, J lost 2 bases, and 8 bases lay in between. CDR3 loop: CASSPSATDTQYF. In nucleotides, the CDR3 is TGTGCCAGCAGCCCTAGTGCCACAGATACGCAGTATTTT.

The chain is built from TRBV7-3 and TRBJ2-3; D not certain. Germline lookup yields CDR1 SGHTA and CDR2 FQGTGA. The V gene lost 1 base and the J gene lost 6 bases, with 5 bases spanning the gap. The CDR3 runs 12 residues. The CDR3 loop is CASSLNGDTQYF. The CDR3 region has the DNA TGTGCCAGCAGCTTAAATGGGGATACGCAGTATTTT.

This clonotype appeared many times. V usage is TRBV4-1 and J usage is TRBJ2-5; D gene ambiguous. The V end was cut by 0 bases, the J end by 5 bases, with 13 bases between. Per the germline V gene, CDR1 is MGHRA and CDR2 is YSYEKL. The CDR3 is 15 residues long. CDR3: CASSQESGLGETQYF. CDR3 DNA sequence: TGCGCCAGCAGCCAAGAAAGTGGTTTAGGGGAGACCCAGTACTTC.

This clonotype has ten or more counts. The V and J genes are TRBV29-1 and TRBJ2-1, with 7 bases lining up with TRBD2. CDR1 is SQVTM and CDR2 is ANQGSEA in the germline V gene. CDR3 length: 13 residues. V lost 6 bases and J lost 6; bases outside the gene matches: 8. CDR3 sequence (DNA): TGCAGCGTGGATCGACTAGCCAGCAATGAGCAGTTCTTC. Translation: CSVDRLASNEQFF.

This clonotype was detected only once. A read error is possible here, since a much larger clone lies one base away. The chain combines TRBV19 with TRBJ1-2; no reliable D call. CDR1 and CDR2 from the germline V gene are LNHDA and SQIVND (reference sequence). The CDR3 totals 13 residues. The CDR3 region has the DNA TGTGCCAGTATTGGGCAGAACGAGTTGGGCTACGCCTTC. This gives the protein CASIGQNELGYAF.

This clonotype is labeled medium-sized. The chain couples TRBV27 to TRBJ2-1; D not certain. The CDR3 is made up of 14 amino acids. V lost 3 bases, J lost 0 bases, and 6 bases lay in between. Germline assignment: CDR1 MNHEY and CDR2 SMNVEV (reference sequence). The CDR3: CASSLASSYNEQFF. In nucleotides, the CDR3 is TGTGCCAGCAGTTTGGCGAGCTCCTACAATGAGCAGTTCTTC.

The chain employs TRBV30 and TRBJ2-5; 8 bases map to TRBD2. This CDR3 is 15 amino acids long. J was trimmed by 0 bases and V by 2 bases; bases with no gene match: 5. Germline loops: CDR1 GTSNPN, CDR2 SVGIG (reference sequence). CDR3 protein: CAWSTGLEYQETQYF. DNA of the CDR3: TGTGCCTGGAGTACGGGACTAGAATACCAAGAGACCCAGTACTTC.

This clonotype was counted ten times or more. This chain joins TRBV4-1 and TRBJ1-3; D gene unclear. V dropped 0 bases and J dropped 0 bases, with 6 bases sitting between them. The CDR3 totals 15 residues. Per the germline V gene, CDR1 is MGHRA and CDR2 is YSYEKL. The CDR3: CASSQEHVSGNTIYF. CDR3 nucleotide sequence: TGCGCCAGCAGCCAAGAACACGTCTCTGGAAACACCATATATTTT.

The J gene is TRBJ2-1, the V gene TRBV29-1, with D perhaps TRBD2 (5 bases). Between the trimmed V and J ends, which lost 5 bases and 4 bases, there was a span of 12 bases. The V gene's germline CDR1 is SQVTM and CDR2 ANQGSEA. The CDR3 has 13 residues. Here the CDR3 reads CSVKRENYNEQFF. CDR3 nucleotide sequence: TGCAGCGTTAAGAGGGAAAATTACAATGAGCAGTTCTTC.

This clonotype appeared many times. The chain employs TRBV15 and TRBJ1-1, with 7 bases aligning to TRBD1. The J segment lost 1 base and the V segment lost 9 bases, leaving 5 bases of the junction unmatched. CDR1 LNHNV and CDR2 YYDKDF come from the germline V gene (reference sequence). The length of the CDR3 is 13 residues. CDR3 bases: TGTGCCACTTCGGGACAGCCGAACACTGAAGCTTTCTTT. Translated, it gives CATSGQPNTEAFF.

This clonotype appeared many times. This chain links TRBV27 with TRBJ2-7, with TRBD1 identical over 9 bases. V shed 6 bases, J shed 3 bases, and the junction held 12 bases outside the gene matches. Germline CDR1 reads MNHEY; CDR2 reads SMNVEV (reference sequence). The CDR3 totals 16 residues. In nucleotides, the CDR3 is TGTGCCAGCAGCAAAAACACCGGGACAGGGATCTACGAGCAGTACTTC. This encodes CASSKNTGTGIYEQYF.

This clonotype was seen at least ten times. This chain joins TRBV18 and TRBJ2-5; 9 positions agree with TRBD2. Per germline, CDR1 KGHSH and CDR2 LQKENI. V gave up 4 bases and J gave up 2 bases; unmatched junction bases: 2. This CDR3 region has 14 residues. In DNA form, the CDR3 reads TGTGCCAGCTCACGGACTAGCGAGCAAGAGACCCAGTACTTC. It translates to CASSRTSEQETQYF.

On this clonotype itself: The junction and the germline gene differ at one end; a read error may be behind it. The DNA for the CDR3 is TGCAGCACCGGACAGGGTCATGGCTGCACCTTC. Its protein product is CSTGQGHGCTF. The chain employs TRBV20-1 and TRBJ1-2, with 8 bases aligning to TRBD1. The germline V gene has CDR1 DFQATT and CDR2 SNEGSKA (reference sequence). The CDR3 runs to 11 residues.

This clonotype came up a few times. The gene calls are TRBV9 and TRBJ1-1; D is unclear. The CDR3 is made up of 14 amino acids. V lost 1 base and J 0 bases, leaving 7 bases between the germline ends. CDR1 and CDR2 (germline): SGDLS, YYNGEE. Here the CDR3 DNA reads TGTGCCAGCAGCGTATCTGGGATGAACACTGAAGCTTTCTTT. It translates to CASSVSGMNTEAFF.

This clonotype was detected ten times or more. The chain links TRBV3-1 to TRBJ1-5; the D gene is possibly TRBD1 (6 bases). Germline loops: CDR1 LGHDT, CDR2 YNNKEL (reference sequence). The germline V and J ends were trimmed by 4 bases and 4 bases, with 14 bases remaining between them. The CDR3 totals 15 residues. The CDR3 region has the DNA TGTGCCAGCAGCCCCCAGGGGAGGGAAAATCAGCCCCAGCATTTT. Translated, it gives CASSPQGRENQPQHF.

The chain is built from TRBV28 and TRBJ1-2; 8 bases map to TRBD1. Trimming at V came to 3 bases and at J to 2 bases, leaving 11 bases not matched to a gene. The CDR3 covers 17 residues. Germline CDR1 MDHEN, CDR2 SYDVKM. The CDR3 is CASSLASGGARNYGYTF. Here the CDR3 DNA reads TGTGCCAGCAGTTTGGCGTCAGGGGGCGCCCGGAACTATGGCTACACCTTC.

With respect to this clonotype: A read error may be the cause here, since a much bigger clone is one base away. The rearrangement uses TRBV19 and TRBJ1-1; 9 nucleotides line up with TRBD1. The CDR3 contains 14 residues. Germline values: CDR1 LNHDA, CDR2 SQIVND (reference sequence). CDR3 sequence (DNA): TGTACCAGTACGACAGGGGGGGCTTTCACTGAAGCTTTCTTT. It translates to CTSTTGGAFTEAFF. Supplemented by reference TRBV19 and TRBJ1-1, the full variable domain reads DGGITQSPKYLFRKEGQNVTLSCEQNLNHDAMYWYRQDPGQGLRLIYYSQIVNDFQKGDIAEGYSVSREKKESFPLTVTSAQKNPTAFYLCTSTTGGAFTEAFFGQGTRLTVV.

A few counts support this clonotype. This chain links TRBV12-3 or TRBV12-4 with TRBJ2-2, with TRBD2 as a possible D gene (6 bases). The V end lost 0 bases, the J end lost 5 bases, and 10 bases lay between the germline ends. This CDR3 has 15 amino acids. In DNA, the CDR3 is TGTGCCAGCAGTTTAGCCTGGCTAGCGACCGGGGAGCTGTTTTTT. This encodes CASSLAWLATGELFF.

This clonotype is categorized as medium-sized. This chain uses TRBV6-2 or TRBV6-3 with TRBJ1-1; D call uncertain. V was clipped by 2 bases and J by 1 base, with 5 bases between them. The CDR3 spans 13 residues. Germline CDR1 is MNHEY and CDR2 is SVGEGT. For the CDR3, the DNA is TGTGCCAGCAGTTACCTAAAGAACACTGAAGCTTTCTTT. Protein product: CASSYLKNTEAFF.

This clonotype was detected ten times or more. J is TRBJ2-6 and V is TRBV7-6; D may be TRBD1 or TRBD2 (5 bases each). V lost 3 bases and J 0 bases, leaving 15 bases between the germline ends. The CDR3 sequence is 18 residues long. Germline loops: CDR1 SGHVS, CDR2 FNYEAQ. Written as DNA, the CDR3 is TGTGCCAGCAGCTTCAGGGCGGGCTTAAGCTCTGGGGCCAACGTCCTGACTTTC. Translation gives CASSFRAGLSSGANVLTF.

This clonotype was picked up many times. CDR3 sequence: CASSYSLGQPSNEQFF. CDR3 nucleotide sequence: TGTGCCAGCAGTTACTCTTTGGGACAGCCATCCAATGAGCAGTTCTTC. The chain links TRBV6-6 to TRBJ2-1; 7 nucleotides line up with TRBD1. The V and J ends lost 0 bases and 6 bases, in that order; junction bases with no gene match: 8. The CDR3 has 16 residues. Germline V gives CDR1 MNHNY, CDR2 SVGAGI (reference sequence).

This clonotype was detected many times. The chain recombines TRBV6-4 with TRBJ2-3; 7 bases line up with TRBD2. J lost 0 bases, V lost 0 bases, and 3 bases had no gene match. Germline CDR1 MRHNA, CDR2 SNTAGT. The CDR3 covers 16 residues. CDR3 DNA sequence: TGTGCCAGCAGTGACTCGAGCGGGGCCAGCACAGATACGCAGTATTTT. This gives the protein CASSDSSGASTDTQYF.